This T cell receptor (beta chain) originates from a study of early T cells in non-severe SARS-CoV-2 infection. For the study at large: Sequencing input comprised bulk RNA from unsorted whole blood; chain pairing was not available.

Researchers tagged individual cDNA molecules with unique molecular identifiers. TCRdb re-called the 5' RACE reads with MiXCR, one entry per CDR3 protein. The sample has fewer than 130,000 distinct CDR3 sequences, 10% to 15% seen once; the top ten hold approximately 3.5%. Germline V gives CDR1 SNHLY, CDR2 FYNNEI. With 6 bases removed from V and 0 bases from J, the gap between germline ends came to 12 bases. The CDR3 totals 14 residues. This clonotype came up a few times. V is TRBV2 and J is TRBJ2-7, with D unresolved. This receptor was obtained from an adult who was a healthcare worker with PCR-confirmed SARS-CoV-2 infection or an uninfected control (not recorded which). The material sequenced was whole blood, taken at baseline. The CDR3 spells CASSPLTVSYEQYF. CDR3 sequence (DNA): TGTGCCAGCAGCCCACTAACGGTCTCCTACGAGCAGTACTTC.